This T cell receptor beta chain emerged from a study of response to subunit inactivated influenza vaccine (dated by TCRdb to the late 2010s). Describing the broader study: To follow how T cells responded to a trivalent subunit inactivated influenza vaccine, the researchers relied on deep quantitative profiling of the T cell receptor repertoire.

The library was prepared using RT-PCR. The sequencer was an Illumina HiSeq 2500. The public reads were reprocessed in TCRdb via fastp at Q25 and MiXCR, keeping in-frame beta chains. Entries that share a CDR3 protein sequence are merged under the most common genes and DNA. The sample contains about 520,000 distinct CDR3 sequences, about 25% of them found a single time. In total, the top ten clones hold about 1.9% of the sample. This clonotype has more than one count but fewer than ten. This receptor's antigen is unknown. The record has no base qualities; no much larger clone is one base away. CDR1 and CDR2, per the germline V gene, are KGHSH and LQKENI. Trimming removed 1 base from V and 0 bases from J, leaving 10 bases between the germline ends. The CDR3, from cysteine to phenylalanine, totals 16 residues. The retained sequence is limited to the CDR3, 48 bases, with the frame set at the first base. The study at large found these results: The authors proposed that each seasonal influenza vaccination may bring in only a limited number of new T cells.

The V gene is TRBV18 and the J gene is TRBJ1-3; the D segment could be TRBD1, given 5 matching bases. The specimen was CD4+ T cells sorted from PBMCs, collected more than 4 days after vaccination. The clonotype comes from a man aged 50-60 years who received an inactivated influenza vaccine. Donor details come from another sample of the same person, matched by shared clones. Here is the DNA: TGTGCCAGCTCACCACTTACAGGAAGCTCTGGAAACACCATATATTTT. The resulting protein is CASSPLTGSSGNTIYF.